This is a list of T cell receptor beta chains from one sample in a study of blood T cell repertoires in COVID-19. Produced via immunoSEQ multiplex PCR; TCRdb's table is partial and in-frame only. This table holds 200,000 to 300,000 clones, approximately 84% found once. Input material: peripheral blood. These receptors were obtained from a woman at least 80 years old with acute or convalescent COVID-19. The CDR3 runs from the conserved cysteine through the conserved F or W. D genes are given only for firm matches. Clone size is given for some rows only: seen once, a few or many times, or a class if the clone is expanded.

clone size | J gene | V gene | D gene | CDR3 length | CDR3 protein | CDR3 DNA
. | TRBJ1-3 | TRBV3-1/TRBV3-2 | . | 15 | CASSQEGITGNTIYF | TGTGCCAGCAGCCAGGAGGGGATCACTGGAAACACCATATATTTT
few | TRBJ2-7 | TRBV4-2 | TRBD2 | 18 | CASSQEVAGALSSYEQYF | TGTGCCAGCAGCCAAGAGGTAGCGGGAGCCCTCAGCTCCTACGAGCAGTACTTC
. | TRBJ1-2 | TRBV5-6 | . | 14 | CASSPWTANYGYTF | TGTGCCAGCAGCCCCTGGACAGCTAACTATGGCTACACCTTC
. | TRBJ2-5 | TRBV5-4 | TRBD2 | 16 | CASSQKRGGPAETQYF | TGTGCCAGCAGCCAAAAGCGGGGGGGCCCGGCAGAGACCCAGTACTTC
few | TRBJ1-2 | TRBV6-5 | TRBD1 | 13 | CASSYEGAYGYTF | TGTGCCAGCAGTTACGAGGGGGCCTATGGCTACACCTTC
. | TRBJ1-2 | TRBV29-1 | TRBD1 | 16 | CSVEGGTGGWRYGYTF | TGCAGCGTTGAAGGGGGGACAGGGGGATGGCGGTATGGCTACACCTTC
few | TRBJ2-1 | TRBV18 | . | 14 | CASSPPRHLGEQFF | TGTGCCAGCTCACCACCGCGTCACCTCGGTGAGCAGTTCTTC
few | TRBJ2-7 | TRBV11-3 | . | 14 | CASSLGGPPYEQYF | TGTGCCAGCAGCTTAGGGGGCCCACCCTACGAGCAGTACTTC
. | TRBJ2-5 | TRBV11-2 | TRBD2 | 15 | CASSLDRGGFETQYF | TGTGCCAGCAGCTTAGATCGGGGGGGTTTTGAGACCCAGTACTTC
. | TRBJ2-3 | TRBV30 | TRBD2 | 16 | CAWSGLAGDIADTQYF | TGTGCCTGGAGTGGGCTAGCGGGAGATATCGCAGATACGCAGTATTTT
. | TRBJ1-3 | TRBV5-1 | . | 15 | CASSLGPGMGNTIYF | TGCGCCAGCAGCTTGGGACCAGGGATGGGAAACACCATATATTTT
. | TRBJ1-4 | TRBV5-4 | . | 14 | CASSPGRGGEKLFF | TGTGCCAGCAGCCCCGGGAGGGGTGGTGAAAAACTGTTTTTT
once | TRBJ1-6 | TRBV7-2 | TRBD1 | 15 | CASSFRGTVNSPLHF | TGTGCCAGCAGCTTCCGGGGGACAGTTAATTCACCCCTCCACTTT
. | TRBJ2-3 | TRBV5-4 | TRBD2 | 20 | CASSLATTGGSVLSTDTQYF | TGTGCCAGCAGCTTGGCCACGACGGGGGGATCTGTTCTTAGCACAGATACGCAGTATTTT
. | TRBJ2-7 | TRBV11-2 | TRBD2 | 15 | CASSSLAGRSYEQYF | TGTGCCAGCAGCTCTCTAGCGGGCCGCTCCTACGAGCAGTACTTC
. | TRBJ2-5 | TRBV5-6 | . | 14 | CASSEDSLQETQYF | TGTGCCAGCAGCGAGGACAGCCTTCAAGAGACCCAGTACTTC
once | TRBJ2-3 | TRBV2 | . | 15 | CASSEGGRVTDTQYF | TGTGCCAGCAGTGAAGGGGGCAGGGTCACAGATACGCAGTATTTT
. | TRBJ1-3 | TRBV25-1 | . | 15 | CASSAAGISGNTIYF | TGTGCCAGCAGTGCGGCAGGGATCTCTGGAAACACCATATATTTT
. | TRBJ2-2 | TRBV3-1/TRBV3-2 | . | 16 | CASSQELGALPGELFF | TGTGCCAGCAGCCAAGAATTGGGGGCCCTACCCGGGGAGCTGTTTTTT
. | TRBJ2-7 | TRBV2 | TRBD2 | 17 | CASSEWGLAGTTYEQYF | TGTGCCAGCAGTGAATGGGGACTAGCGGGCACAACCTACGAGCAGTACTTC
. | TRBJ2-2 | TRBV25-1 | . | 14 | CASSDNRNTGELFF | TGTGCCAGCAGTGATAACAGGAACACCGGGGAGCTGTTTTTT
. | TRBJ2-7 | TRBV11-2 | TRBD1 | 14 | CASSTETGRYEQYF | TGTGCCAGCAGCACAGAGACAGGGCGCTACGAGCAGTACTTC
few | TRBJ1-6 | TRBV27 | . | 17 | CASSLIGTLGAYSPLHF | TGTGCCAGCAGTTTAATAGGTACGCTGGGAGCATATTCACCCCTCCACTTT
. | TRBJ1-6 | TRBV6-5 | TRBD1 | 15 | CASSNPGQGTLPLHF | TGTGCCAGCAGCAACCCGGGACAGGGGACCTTACCCCTCCACTTT
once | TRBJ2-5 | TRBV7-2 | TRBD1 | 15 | CASSPTGQKVETQYF | TGTGCCAGCAGTCCGACAGGGCAAAAAGTGGAGACCCAGTACTTC
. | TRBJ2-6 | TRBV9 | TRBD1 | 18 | CASSVGHRGFSGANVLTF | TGTGCCAGCAGCGTAGGGCACAGGGGTTTCTCTGGGGCCAACGTCCTGACTTTC
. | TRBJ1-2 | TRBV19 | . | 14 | CASSLQGEGRGYTF | TGTGCCAGTAGCCTACAGGGTGAGGGTCGTGGCTACACCTTC
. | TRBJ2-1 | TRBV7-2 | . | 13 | CASSLTRYNEQFF | TGTGCCAGCAGCTTAACAAGATACAATGAGCAGTTCTTC